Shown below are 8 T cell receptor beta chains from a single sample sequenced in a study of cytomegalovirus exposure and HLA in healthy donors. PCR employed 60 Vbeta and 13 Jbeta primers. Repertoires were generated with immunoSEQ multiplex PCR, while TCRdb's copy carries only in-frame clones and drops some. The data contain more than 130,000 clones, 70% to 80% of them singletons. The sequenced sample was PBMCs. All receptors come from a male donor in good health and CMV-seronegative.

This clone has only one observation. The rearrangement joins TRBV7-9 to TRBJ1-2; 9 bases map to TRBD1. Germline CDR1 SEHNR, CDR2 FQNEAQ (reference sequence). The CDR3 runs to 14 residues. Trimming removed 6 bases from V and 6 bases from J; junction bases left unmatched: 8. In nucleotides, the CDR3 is TGTGCCAGCAGACTAGGACAGGGGTCCCATGGCTACACCTTC. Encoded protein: CASRLGQGSHGYTF.

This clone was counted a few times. The CDR3 coding sequence is TGCGCCAGCAGCCAATCGCGGGACGCACTCTACGAGCAGTACTTC. This gives the protein CASSQSRDALYEQYF. The chain couples TRBV4-3 to TRBJ2-7, with TRBD2 as a possible D gene (6 bases). From germline, CDR1 is LGHNA and CDR2 YSLEER. The length of the CDR3 is 15 residues. V lost 2 bases and J lost 3, with 14 bases in between.

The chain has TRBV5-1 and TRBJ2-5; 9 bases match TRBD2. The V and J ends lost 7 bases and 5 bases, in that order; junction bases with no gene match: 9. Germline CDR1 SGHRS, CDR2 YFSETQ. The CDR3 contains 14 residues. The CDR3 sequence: CASQGGGAWETQYF. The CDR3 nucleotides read TGCGCCAGCCAGGGCGGGGGGGCTTGGGAGACCCAGTACTTC.

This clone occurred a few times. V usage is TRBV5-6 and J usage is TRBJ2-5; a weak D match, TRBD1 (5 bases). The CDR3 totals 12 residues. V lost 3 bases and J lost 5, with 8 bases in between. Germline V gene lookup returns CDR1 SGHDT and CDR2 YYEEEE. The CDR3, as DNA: TGTGCCAGCAGCTGGGGCACGGAGACCCAGTACTTC. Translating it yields CASSWGTETQYF.

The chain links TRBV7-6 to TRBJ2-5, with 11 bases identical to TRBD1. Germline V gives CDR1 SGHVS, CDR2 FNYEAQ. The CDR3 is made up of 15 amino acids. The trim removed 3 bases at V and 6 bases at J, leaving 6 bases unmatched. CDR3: CASSFPGQGVKTQYF. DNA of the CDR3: TGTGCCAGCAGCTTCCCGGGACAGGGGGTGAAGACCCAGTACTTC.

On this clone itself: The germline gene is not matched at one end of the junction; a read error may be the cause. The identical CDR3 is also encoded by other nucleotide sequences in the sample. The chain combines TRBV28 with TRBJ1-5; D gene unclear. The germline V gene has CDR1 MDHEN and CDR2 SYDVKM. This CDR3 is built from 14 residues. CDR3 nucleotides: TGCGCCAGCAAGGCGGGAAGTGGGGATCAGCCCCAGCATTTT. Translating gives CASKAGSGDQPQHF.

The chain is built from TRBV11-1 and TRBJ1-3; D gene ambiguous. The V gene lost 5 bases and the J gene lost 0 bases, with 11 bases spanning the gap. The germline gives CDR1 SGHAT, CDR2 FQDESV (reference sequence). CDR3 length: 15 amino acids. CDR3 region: CASSPPAASGNTIYF. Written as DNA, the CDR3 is TGTGCCAGCAGCCCCCCTGCGGCCTCTGGAAACACCATATATTTT. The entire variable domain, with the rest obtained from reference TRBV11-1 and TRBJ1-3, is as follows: EAEVAQSPRYKITEKSQAVAFWCDPISGHATLYWYRQILGQGPELLVQFQDESVVDDSQLPKDRFSAERLKGVDSTLKIQPAELGDSAMYLCASSPPAASGNTIYFGEGSWLTVV.

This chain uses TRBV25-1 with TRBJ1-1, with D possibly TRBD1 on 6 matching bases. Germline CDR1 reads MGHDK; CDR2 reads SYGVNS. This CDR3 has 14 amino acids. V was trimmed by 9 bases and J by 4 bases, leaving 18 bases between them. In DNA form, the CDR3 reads TGTGCCAGTAAGGATGCGGGGGCAAGCACTGAAGCTTTCTTT. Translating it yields CASKDAGASTEAFF.